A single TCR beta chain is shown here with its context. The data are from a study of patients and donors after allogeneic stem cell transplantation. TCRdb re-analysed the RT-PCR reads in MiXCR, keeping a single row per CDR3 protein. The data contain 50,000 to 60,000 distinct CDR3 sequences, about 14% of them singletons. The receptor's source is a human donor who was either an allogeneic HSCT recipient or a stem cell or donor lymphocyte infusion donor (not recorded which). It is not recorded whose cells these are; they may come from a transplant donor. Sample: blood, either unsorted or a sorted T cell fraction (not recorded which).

The DNA for the CDR3 is TGCAGTGCTAGAGAAGGGGACCTCAGCTACGAGCAGTACTTC. Its protein is CSAREGDLSYEQYF. The chain links TRBV20-1 to TRBJ2-7; D possibly uses TRBD1 or TRBD2 (5 bases each). Germline CDR1 reads DFQATT; CDR2 reads SNEGSKA (reference sequence). The V and J ends lost 0 bases and 3 bases respectively, with 12 bases between them. The CDR3 length is 14 residues.